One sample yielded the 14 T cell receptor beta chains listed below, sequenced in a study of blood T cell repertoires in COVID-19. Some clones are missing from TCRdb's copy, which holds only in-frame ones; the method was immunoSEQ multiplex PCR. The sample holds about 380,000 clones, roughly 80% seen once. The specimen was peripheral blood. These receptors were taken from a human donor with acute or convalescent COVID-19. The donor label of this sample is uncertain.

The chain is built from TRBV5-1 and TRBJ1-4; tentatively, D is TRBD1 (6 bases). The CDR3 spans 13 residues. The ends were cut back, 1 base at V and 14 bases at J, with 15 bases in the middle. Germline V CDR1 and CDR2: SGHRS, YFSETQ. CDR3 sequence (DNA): TGCGCCAGCAGCTTGACAGGGACCGAAAGTCTGTTTTTT. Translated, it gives CASSLTGTESLFF.

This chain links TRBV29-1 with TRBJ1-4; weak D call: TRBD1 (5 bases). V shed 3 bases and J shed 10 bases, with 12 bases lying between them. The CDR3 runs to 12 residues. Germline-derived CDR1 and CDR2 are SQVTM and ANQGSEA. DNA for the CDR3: TGCAGCGTTGAGGGCCCCGGGGGAAAACTGTTTTTT. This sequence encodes CSVEGPGGKLFF.

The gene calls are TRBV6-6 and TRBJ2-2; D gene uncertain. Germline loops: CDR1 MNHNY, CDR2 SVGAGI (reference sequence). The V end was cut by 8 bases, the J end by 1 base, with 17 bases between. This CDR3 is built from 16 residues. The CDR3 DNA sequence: TGTGCCAGCGGCTTTGTTAGACACAAGAACACCGGGGAGCTGTTTTTT. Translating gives CASGFVRHKNTGELFF.

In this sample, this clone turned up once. CDR3 residues: CASSPLTGGRTEAFF. CDR3 DNA: TGTGCCAGCAGCCCTTTGACAGGGGGAAGGACTGAAGCTTTCTTT. The chain employs TRBV14 and TRBJ1-1; 9 bases are shared with TRBD1. The germline CDR1 and CDR2 sequences are SGHDN and FVKESK. This CDR3 is built from 15 residues. V trimming: 4 bases; J trimming: 5 bases; junction bases outside the gene matches: 8. The full variable domain, rest sourced from reference TRBV14 and TRBJ1-1, is EAGVTQFPSHSVIEKGQTVTLRCDPISGHDNLYWYRRVMGKEIKFLLHFVKESKQDESGMPNNRFLAERTGGTYSTLKVQPAELEDSGVYFCASSPLTGGRTEAFFGQGTRLTVV.

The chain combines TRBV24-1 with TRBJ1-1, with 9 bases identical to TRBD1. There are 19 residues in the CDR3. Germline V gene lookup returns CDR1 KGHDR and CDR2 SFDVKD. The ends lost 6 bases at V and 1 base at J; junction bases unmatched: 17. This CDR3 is CATSRTLRGQGHSNTEAFF. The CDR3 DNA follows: TGTGCCACCAGTAGAACCCTCCGGGGACAGGGCCACTCGAACACTGAAGCTTTCTTT.

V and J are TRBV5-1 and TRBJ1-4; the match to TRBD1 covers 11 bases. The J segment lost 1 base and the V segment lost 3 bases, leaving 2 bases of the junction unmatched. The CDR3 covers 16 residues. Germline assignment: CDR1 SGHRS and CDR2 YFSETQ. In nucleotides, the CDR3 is TGCGCCAGCAGCTGGGGACAGGGGGTAACTAATGAAAAACTGTTTTTT. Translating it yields CASSWGQGVTNEKLFF.

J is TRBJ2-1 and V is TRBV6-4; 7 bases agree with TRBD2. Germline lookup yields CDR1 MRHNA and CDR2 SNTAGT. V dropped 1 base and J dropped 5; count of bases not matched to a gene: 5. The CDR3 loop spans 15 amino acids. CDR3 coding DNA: TGTGCCAGCAGTGACTTAAAAGCGGGGAACAATGAGCAGTTCTTC. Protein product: CASSDLKAGNNEQFF.

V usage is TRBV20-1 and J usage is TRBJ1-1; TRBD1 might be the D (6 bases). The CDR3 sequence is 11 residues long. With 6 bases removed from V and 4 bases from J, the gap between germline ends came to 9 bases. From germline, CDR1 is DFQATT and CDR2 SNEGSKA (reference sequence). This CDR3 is CSANRVTEAFF. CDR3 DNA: TGCAGTGCCAACAGGGTCACTGAAGCTTTCTTT.

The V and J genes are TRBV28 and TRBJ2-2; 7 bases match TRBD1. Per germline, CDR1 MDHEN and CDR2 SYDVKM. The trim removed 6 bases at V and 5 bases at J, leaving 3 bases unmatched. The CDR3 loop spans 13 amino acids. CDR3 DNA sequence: TGTGCCAGCAGGGAACAGGGGACCGGGGAGCTGTTTTTT. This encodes CASREQGTGELFF.

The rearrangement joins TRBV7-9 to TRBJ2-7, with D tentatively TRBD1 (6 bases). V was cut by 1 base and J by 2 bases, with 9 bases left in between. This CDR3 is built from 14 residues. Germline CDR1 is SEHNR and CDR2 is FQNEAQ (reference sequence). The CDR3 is CASSLEGVPYEQYF. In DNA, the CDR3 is TGTGCCAGCAGCTTAGAGGGGGTCCCCTACGAGCAGTACTTC.

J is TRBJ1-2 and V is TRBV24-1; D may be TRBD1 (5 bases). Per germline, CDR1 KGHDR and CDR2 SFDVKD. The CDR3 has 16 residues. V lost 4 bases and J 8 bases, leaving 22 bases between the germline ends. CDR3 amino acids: CATSDPSLGHFSGYTF. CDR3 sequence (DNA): TGTGCCACCAGTGACCCCTCCCTCGGACATTTTTCCGGCTACACCTTC.

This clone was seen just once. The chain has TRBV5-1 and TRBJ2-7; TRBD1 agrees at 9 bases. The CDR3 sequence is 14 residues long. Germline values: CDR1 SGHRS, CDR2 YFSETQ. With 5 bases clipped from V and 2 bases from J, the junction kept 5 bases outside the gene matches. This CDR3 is CASSPGTGPYEQYF. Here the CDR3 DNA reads TGCGCCAGCAGTCCCGGGACAGGGCCCTACGAGCAGTACTTC.

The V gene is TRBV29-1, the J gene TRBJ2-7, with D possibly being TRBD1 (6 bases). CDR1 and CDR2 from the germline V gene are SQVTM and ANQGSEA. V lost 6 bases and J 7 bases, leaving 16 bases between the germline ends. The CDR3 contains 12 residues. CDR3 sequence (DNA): TGCAGCGTGGTTCTACAGGGCAGAGAGCAGTACTTC. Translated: CSVVLQGREQYF.

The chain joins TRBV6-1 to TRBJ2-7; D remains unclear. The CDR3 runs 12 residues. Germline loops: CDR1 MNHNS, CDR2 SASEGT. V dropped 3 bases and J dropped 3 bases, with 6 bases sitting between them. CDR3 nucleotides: TGTGCCAGCAGTGAGACATTCTACGAGCAGTACTTC. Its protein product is CASSETFYEQYF.